This is a list of T cell receptor beta chains from one sample in a study of cytomegalovirus exposure and HLA in healthy donors. Produced via immunoSEQ multiplex PCR; TCRdb's table is partial and in-frame only. The table lists 200,000 to 250,000 clones, 75% to 95% of them singletons. The material sequenced was PBMCs. These receptors all stem from a woman between 18 and 29 years old in good health and CMV-seronegative. Each CDR3 is given with its conserved first and last residue. The D gene is left open where the match is weak. Clone size is given for some rows only: seen once, a few or many times, or a class if the clone is expanded.

clone_size	v_call	j_call	d_call	cdr3_nt	cdr3_aa
NA	TRBV19	TRBJ1-5	NA	TGTGCCAGTAGTATGGGGGGCGCGGGGGCATGGCAGCCCCAGCATTTT	CASSMGGAGAWQPQHF
NA	TRBV2	TRBJ1-1	TRBD1	TGTGCCAGCAGTAAAGGCCCGGACAGGACCGGGAACACTGAAGCTTTCTTT	CASSKGPDRTGNTEAFF
few	TRBV7-8	TRBJ2-2	NA	TGTGCCAGCAGCCCCGGACTTTTGGAGCTGTTTTTT	CASSPGLLELFF
NA	TRBV7-7	TRBJ2-7	TRBD1	TGTGCCAGCAGCTTAGGGACAGGTCACGAGCAGTACTTC	CASSLGTGHEQYF
once	TRBV7-2	TRBJ2-1	NA	TGTGCCAGCAGCTCATCCCGGGACAACTACAATGAGCAGTTCTTC	CASSSSRDNYNEQFF
NA	TRBV19	TRBJ1-2	TRBD1	TGTGCCAGTAGTTCTCAGGGGGCTATTGGTGGCTACACCTTC	CASSSQGAIGGYTF
NA	TRBV18	TRBJ2-7	NA	TGTGCCAGCTCACCCGACTACACCTACGAGCAGTACTTC	CASSPDYTYEQYF
NA	TRBV6-1	TRBJ1-4	NA	TGTGCCAGCAGTGAGCCCCTAGATAATGAAAAACTGTTTTTT	CASSEPLDNEKLFF
NA	TRBV7-2	TRBJ1-2	TRBD1	TGTGCCAGCAGCTTAGTTCCCGGGACAGGGTCTATAACCTTC	CASSLVPGTGSITF
NA	TRBV6-5	TRBJ2-7	NA	TGTGCCAGCAGTTACTCGAGTATTCGGGCCTACGAGCAGTACTTC	CASSYSSIRAYEQYF
once	TRBV11-2	TRBJ2-3	NA	TGTGCCAGCAGCCCCGGACTGAGCACAGATACGCAGTATTTT	CASSPGLSTDTQYF
NA	TRBV5-1	TRBJ1-1	NA	TGCGCCAGCAGCTTGTCACAGACGGACACTGAAGCTTTCTTT	CASSLSQTDTEAFF
NA	TRBV2	TRBJ1-2	NA	TGTGCCAGCAGCGGGGACATCAACGGCTACACCTTC	CASSGDINGYTF
NA	TRBV7-3	TRBJ1-5	TRBD1	TGTGCCAGCAGCGTCACAGGGGGCGGCGGTCAGCCCCAGCATTTT	CASSVTGGGGQPQHF
NA	TRBV30	TRBJ2-5	NA	TGTGCCTGGACCCGCCTCAGGGGACAAGAGACCCAGTACTTC	CAWTRLRGQETQYF
few	TRBV4-1	TRBJ2-7	NA	TGCGCCAGCAGCCAAGTCTACGGTAACTACGTAGAGCAGTACTTC	CASSQVYGNYVEQYF
NA	TRBV7-2	TRBJ1-2	TRBD1	TGTGCCAGCAGTAGTCGGACAGGGGGCAACTATGGCTACACCTTC	CASSSRTGGNYGYTF
NA	TRBV11-2	TRBJ1-1	TRBD1	TGTGCCACAAAATCACAGGGGGTGAGGAACACTGAAGCTTTCTTT	CATKSQGVRNTEAFF
NA	TRBV7-8	TRBJ2-2	TRBD1	TGTGCCAGCAGCCAGACTGTCAGGGGGTATAACACCGGGGAGCTGTTTTTT	CASSQTVRGYNTGELFF
NA	TRBV2	TRBJ1-5	NA	TGTGCCAGCCGGGAGACGGCCGAGAATCAGCCCCAGCATTTT	CASRETAENQPQHF